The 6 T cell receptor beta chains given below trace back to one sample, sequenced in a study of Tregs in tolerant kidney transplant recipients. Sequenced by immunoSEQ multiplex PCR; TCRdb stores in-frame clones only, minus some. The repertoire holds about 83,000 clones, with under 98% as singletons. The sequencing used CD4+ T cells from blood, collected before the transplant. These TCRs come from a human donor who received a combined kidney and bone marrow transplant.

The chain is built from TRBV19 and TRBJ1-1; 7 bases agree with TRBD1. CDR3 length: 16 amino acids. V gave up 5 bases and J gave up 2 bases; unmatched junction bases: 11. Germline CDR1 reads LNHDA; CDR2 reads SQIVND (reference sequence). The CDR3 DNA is TGTGCCAGTAGTCCAATCGCGGGACAGTCAAACACTGAAGCTTTCTTT. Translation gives CASSPIAGQSNTEAFF.

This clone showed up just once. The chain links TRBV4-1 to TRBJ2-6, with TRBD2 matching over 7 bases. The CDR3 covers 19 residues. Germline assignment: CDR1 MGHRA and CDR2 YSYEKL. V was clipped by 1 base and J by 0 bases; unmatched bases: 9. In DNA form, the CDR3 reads TGCGCCAGCAGCCAAGGGCCGCTAGCGGCGATCTCTGGGGCCAACGTCCTGACTTTC. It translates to CASSQGPLAAISGANVLTF.

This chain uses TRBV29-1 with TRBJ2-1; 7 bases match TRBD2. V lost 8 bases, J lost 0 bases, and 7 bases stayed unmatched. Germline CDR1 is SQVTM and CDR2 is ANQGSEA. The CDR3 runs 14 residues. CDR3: CSTTSESSYNEQFF. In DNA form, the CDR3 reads TGCAGCACCACTAGCGAGAGCTCCTACAATGAGCAGTTCTTC.

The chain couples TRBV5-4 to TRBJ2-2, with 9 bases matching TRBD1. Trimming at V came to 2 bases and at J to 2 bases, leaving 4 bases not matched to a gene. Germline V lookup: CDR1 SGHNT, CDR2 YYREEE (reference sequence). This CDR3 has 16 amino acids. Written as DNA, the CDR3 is TGTGCCAGCAGCTTCCGGGACAGGGCTAACACCGGGGAGCTGTTTTTT. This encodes CASSFRDRANTGELFF. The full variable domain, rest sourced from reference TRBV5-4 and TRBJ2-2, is ETGVTQSPTHLIKTRGQQVTLRCSSQSGHNTVSWYQQALGQGPQFIFQYYREEENGRGNFPPRFSGLQFPNYSSELNVNALELDDSALYLCASSFRDRANTGELFFGEGSRLTVL.

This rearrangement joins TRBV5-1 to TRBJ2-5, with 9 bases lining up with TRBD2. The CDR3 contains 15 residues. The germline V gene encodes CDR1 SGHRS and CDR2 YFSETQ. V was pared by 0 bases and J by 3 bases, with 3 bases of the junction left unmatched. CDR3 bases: TGCGCCAGCAGCTTGGGACTAGCGGATGAAGAGACCCAGTACTTC. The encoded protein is CASSLGLADEETQYF.

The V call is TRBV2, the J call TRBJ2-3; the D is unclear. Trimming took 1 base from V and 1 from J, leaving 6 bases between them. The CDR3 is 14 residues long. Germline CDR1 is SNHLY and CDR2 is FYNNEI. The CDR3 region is CASSEGIRTDTQYF. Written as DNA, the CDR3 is TGTGCCAGCAGTGAAGGTATTCGCACAGATACGCAGTATTTT.